A single sample is the source of the 20 T cell receptor beta chains below, sequenced in a study of identical twins. Using its own MiXCR run on the 5' RACE reads, TCRdb lists one record per CDR3 protein. This table holds 1.5 million to 2 million distinct CDR3 sequences, around a third found once. The sequencing input was cord blood. Source of these receptors: a newborn girl in good health.

The rearrangement joins TRBV20-1 to TRBJ1-5; a possible D gene is TRBD1 (6 bases). Trimming pared 1 base from V and 7 bases from J, leaving 14 bases between. CDR1 DFQATT and CDR2 SNEGSKA come from the germline V gene (reference sequence). This CDR3 has 14 amino acids. The DNA of the CDR3 is TGCAGTGCTAGAGGGGGGGCAGGGATCCAGCCCCAGCATTTT. Its translation is CSARGGAGIQPQHF.

This chain uses TRBV28 with TRBJ1-2; D is possibly TRBD1 (6 bases). CDR1 is MDHEN, CDR2 SYDVKM, per germline. The CDR3 contains 16 residues. V dropped 2 bases and J dropped 4 bases, with 17 bases sitting between them. CDR3 residues: CASSLISAGESYGYTF. For the CDR3, the DNA is TGTGCCAGCAGTTTAATTTCGGCAGGGGAGAGCTATGGCTACACCTTC.

This clonotype was seen only a few times. The chain uses TRBV5-1 and TRBJ2-7; 7 bases map to TRBD1. The CDR3 loop spans 14 amino acids. From germline, CDR1 is SGHRS and CDR2 YFSETQ. The V and J ends lost 5 bases and 3 bases, in that order; junction bases with no gene match: 8. The CDR3 sequence: CASRGTAPLYEQYF. The CDR3 region has the DNA TGCGCCAGCAGAGGGACAGCCCCGCTCTACGAGCAGTACTTC.

A few counts support this clonotype. The gene calls are TRBV3-1 and TRBJ2-4; D is possibly TRBD2 (5 bases). V shed 1 base and J shed 1 base, with 11 bases lying between them. CDR1 is LGHDT, CDR2 YNNKEL, per germline (reference sequence). The CDR3 is 16 amino acids. For the CDR3, the DNA is TGTGCCAGCAGCCAAGTAGAGGGCCTGGCCAAAAACATTCAGTACTTC. It codes for CASSQVEGLAKNIQYF.

This clonotype came up a few times. V usage is TRBV27 and J usage is TRBJ2-5; possible D gene TRBD1, 6 bases. Trimming removed 0 bases from V and 3 bases from J, with 11 bases in between. This CDR3 region has 15 residues. Germline V gene lookup returns CDR1 MNHEY and CDR2 SMNVEV (reference sequence). In DNA, the CDR3 is TGTGCCAGCAGTTTATCATGGGGGCACGAAGAGACCCAGTACTTC. Translated: CASSLSWGHEETQYF.

The rearrangement links TRBV20-1 to TRBJ2-2, with D tentatively TRBD1 (6 bases). V was cut by 6 bases and J by 4 bases, with 18 bases left in between. This CDR3 comprises 15 residues. From germline, CDR1 is DFQATT and CDR2 SNEGSKA (reference sequence). The CDR3 DNA reads TGCAGTGCCTCATACACAGGGTCGGGCACCGGGGAGCTGTTTTTT. Translation gives CSASYTGSGTGELFF.

V and J are TRBV10-3 and TRBJ2-1; 12 bases are a match to TRBD2. The CDR3 runs to 17 residues. Unmatched junction bases numbered 7, after V lost 3 bases and J lost 4 bases. The germline V gene encodes CDR1 ENHRY and CDR2 SYGVKD. CDR3 coding DNA: TGTGCCATCAGTGACCCGACTAGCGGGGGATATTACAATGAGCAGTTCTTC. Translation gives CAISDPTSGGYYNEQFF.

The J gene is TRBJ2-2, the V gene TRBV5-1, with D unclear. Looked up from germline, CDR1 is SGHRS and CDR2 is YFSETQ. Deletions cut 1 base from V and 4 bases from J, with 14 bases between. The CDR3 consists of 16 residues. Written as DNA, the CDR3 is TGCGCCAGCAGCTTGTATCAAGTTGTGGGCACCGGGGAGCTGTTTTTT. This sequence encodes CASSLYQVVGTGELFF. Looking up the rest from reference TRBV5-1 and TRBJ2-2 gives the full variable domain: KAGVTQTPRYLIKTRGQQVTLSCSPISGHRSVSWYQQTPGQGLQFLFEYFSETQRNKGNFPGRFSGRQFSNSRSEMNVSTLELGDSALYLCASSLYQVVGTGELFFGEGSRLTVL.

J is TRBJ2-3 and V is TRBV28; 9 nucleotides match TRBD2. The CDR3 covers 17 residues. The junction had 11 bases not matched to a gene; V was cut back by 2 bases and J by 5 bases. Germline lookup yields CDR1 MDHEN and CDR2 SYDVKM. The CDR3 DNA follows: TGTGCCAGCAGTTTAACACTTGCGGGAGGGCCCGAAGATACGCAGTATTTT. This translates into CASSLTLAGGPEDTQYF. The full variable domain, with the rest looked up from reference TRBV28 and TRBJ2-3, is DVKVTQSSRYLVKRTGEKVFLECVQDMDHENMFWYRQDPGLGLRLIYFSYDVKMKEKGDIPEGYSVSREKKERFSLILESASTNQTSMYLCASSLTLAGGPEDTQYFGPGTRLTVL.

This clonotype was detected only a few times. This chain uses TRBV29-1 with TRBJ2-1, with 9 bases identical to TRBD2. This CDR3 contains 15 residues. Per germline, CDR1 SQVTM and CDR2 ANQGSEA. Trimming removed 7 bases from V and 4 bases from J; junction bases left unmatched: 11. CDR3 residues: CSAIAGDFLYNEQFF. The CDR3 nucleotides are TGCAGCGCCATAGCGGGAGACTTTTTATACAATGAGCAGTTCTTC.

The chain has TRBV5-1 and TRBJ1-1, with 10 bases fitting TRBD1. The germline V gene encodes CDR1 SGHRS and CDR2 YFSETQ. V was pared by 4 bases and J by 13 bases, with 13 bases of the junction left unmatched. The CDR3 totals 14 residues. CDR3 amino acids: CASSQGQGMFNGFF. For the CDR3, the DNA is TGCGCCAGCAGCCAGGGACAGGGGATGTTTAATGGTTTCTTT.

This clonotype turned up a few times. The CDR3 region has the DNA TGTGCCACCAGTGATCCCCAGTTAACTGGGGCCAACGTCCTGACTTTC. Translation: CATSDPQLTGANVLTF. The chain is built from TRBV24-1 and TRBJ2-6; no clear D. The length of the CDR3 is 16 residues. V lost 3 bases and J lost 2, with 10 bases in between. CDR1 is KGHDR, CDR2 SFDVKD, per germline.

The gene calls are TRBV6-2 or TRBV6-3 and TRBJ2-3; unclear D gene. Germline loops: CDR1 MNHEY, CDR2 SVGEGT. The germline V and J ends were trimmed by 5 bases and 2 bases, with 23 bases remaining between them. There are 18 residues in the CDR3. Here the CDR3 reads CASSETHPGTHFTDTQYF. As DNA, the CDR3 is TGTGCCAGCAGTGAGACCCATCCGGGTACCCACTTCACAGATACGCAGTATTTT.

The V gene is TRBV14, the J gene TRBJ2-5, with D possibly being TRBD1 or TRBD2 (5 bases each). Trimming left V 0 bases short and J 11 bases short, with 19 bases between. This CDR3 spans 15 amino acids. The germline gives CDR1 SGHDN, CDR2 FVKESK. The CDR3 sequence is CASSQDRDRHNEQYF. The CDR3 DNA is TGTGCCAGCAGCCAAGACCGGGACCGTCACAATGAGCAGTACTTC.

A remark on this clonotype: One junction end does not reproduce the germline sequence, and a read error may be involved. This chain connects TRBV6-1 to TRBJ2-3; 10 bases fit TRBD2. This CDR3 has 15 amino acids. The germline CDR1 and CDR2 sequences are MNHNS and SASEGT. The CDR3 is CASSVAGGGTDTQCF. The CDR3 region has the DNA TGTGCCAGCAGTGTAGCGGGGGGCGGCACAGATACGCAGTGTTTT.

There are a few counts of this clonotype. The chain combines TRBV5-1 with TRBJ2-7; 8 positions agree with TRBD1. Looked up from germline, CDR1 is SGHRS and CDR2 is YFSETQ. The V segment lost 1 base and the J segment 3 bases; nucleotides outside the gene matches: 6. This CDR3 region has 15 residues. The CDR3 region has the DNA TGCGCCAGCAGCTTGACCCTGACAGGGGTCTACGAGCAGTACTTC. Protein: CASSLTLTGVYEQYF.

The J gene is TRBJ2-3, the V gene TRBV12-5; 9 bases are a match to TRBD1. Trimming removed 1 base from V and 6 bases from J; junction bases left unmatched: 5. CDR1 is LGHNT and CDR2 is FRNRAP in the germline V gene. This CDR3 region has 15 residues. For the CDR3, the DNA is TGTGCTAGTGGTTTGGGCGGACAGGGGTCCGATACGCAGTATTTT. Protein product: CASGLGGQGSDTQYF.

This clonotype was picked up a small number of times. The chain employs TRBV28 and TRBJ1-2, with no clear D. The V gene's germline CDR1 is MDHEN and CDR2 SYDVKM. CDR3 size: 14 residues. V was trimmed by 4 bases and J by 2 bases, leaving 11 bases between them. The CDR3 region has the DNA TGTGCCAGCAGTTCCCACAGCTGGAACTATGGCTACACCTTC. Translating it yields CASSSHSWNYGYTF.

The J gene is TRBJ2-2, the V gene TRBV15, with D possibly matching TRBD2 (6 bases). CDR1 LNHNV and CDR2 YYDKDF come from the germline V gene (reference sequence). There are 15 residues in the CDR3. V was pared by 8 bases and J by 3 bases, with 16 bases between. The CDR3 spells CATGTVGVYTGELFF. In nucleotides, the CDR3 is TGTGCCACCGGGACTGTGGGGGTCTACACCGGGGAGCTGTTTTTT. The complete variable domain, with remaining parts taken from reference TRBV15 and TRBJ2-2, reads DAMVIQNPRYQVTQFGKPVTLSCSQTLNHNVMYWYQQKSSQAPKLLFHYYDKDFNNEADTPDNFQSRRPNTSFCFLDIRSPGLGDTAMYLCATGTVGVYTGELFFGEGSRLTVL.

This clonotype was counted ten times or more. The rearrangement uses TRBV4-1 and TRBJ2-5; D call uncertain. The CDR3 spans 14 residues. Trimming stripped 1 base from V and 2 bases from J, with 8 bases between. Germline assignment: CDR1 MGHRA and CDR2 YSYEKL. The CDR3 loop is CASSQVGRQETQYF. CDR3 nucleotide sequence: TGCGCCAGCAGCCAAGTGGGTAGACAAGAGACCCAGTACTTC.